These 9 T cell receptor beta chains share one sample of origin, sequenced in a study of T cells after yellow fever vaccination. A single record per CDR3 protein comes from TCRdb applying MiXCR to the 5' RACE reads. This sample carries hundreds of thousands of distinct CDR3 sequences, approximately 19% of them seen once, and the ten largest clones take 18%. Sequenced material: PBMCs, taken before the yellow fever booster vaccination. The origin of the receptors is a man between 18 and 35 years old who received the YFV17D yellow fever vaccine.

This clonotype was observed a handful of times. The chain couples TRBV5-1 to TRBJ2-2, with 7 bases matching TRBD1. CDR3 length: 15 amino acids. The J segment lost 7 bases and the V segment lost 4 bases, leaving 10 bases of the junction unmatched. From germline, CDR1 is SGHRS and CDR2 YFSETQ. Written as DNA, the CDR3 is TGCGCCAGCAGCGACCTGACAGGGTTTGACGGGGAGCTGTTTTTT. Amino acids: CASSDLTGFDGELFF.

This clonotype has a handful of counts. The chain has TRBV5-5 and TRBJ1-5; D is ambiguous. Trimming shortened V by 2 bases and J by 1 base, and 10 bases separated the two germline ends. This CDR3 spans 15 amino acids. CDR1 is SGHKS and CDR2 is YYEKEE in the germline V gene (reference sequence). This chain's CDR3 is CASSFSSGSNQPQHF. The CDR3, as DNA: TGTGCCAGCAGCTTTTCTAGCGGGAGCAATCAGCCCCAGCATTTT.

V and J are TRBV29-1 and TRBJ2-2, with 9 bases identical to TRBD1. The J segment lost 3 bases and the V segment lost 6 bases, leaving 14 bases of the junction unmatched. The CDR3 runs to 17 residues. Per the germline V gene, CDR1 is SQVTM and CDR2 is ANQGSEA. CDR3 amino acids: CSVTVPGQGFDTGELFF. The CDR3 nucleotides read TGCAGCGTGACCGTCCCGGGACAGGGTTTTGACACCGGGGAGCTGTTTTTT.

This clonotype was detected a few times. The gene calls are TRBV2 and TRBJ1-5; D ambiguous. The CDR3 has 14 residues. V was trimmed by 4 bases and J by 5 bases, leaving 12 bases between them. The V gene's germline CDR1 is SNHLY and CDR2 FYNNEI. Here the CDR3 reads CASSALTEDQPQHF. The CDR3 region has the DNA TGTGCCAGCAGTGCTTTGACGGAGGATCAGCCCCAGCATTTT. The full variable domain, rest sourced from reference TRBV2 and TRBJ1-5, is EPEVTQTPSHQVTQMGQEVILRCVPISNHLYFYWYRQILGQKVEFLVSFYNNEISEKSEIFDDQFSVERPDGSNFTLKIRSTKLEDSAMYFCASSALTEDQPQHFGDGTRLSIL.

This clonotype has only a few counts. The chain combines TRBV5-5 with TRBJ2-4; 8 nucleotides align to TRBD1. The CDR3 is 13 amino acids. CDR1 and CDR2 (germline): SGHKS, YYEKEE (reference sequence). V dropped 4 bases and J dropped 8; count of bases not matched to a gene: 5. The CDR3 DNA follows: TGTGCCAGCAGCCTGACAGGGGTTGACATTCAGTACTTC. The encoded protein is CASSLTGVDIQYF.

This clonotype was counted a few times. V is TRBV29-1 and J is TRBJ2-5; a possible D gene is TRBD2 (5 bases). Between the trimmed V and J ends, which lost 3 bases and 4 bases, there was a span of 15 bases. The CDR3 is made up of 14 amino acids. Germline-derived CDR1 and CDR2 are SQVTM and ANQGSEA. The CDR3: CSVDGVPRGETQYF. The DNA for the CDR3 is TGCAGCGTTGATGGGGTTCCTCGGGGAGAGACCCAGTACTTC. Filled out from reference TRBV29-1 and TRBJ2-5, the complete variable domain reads SAVISQKPSRDICQRGTSLTIQCQVDSQVTMMFWYRQQPGQSLTLIATANQGSEATYESGFVIDKFPISRPNLTFSTLTVSNMSPEDSSIYLCSVDGVPRGETQYFGPGTRLLVL.

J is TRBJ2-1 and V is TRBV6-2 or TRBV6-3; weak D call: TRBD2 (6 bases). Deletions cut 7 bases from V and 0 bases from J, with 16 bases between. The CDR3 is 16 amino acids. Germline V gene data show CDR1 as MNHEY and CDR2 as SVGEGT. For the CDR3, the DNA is TGTGCCAGCATGGGGGAGGTCTTCAGCTCCTACAATGAGCAGTTCTTC. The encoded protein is CASMGEVFSSYNEQFF.

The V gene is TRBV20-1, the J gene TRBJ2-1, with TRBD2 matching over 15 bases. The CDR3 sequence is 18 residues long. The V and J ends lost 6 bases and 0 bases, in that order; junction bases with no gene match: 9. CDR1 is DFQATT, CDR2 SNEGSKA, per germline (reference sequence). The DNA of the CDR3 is TGCAGTGCCATACGGGGGACTAGCGGGGGGCGCTCCTACAATGAGCAGTTCTTC. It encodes CSAIRGTSGGRSYNEQFF.

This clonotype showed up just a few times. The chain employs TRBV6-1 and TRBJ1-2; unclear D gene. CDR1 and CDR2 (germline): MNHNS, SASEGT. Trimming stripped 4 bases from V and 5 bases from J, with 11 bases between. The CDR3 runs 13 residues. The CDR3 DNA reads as TGTGCCAGCAGTGGACTAGCTAGGTATGGCTACACCTTC. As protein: CASSGLARYGYTF.